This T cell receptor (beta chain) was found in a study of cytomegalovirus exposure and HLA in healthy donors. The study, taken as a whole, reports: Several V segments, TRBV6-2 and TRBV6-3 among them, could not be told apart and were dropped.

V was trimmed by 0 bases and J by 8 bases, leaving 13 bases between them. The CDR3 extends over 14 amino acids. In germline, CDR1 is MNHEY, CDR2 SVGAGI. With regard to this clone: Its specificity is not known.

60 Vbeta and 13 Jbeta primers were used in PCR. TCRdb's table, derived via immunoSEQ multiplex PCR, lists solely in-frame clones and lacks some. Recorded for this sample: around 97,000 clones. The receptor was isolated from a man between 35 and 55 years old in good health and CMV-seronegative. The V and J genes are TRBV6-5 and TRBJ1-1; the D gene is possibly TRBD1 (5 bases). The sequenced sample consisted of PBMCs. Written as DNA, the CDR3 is TGTGCCAGCAGTTACTCGGGCGTCCCAGGGGAAGCTTTCTTT. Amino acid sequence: CASSYSGVPGEAFF.